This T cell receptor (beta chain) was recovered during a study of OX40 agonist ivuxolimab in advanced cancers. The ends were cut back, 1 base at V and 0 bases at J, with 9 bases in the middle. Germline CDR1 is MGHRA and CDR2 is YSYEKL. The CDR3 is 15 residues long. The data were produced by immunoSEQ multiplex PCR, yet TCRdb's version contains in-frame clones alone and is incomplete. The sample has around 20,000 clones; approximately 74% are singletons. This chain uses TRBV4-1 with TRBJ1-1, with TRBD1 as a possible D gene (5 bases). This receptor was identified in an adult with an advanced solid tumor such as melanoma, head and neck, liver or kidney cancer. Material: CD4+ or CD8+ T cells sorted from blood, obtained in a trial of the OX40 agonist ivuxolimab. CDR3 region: CASSQVTGLNTEAFF. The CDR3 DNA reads TGCGCCAGCAGCCAAGTTACGGGACTGAACACTGAAGCTTTCTTT.